This TCR beta chain is from a study of blood T cell repertoires in COVID-19. This CDR3 has 15 amino acids. Germline CDR1 SGDLS, CDR2 YYNGEE. Trimming removed 0 bases at V and 9 bases at J, with 13 bases between. Sequencing used immunoSEQ multiplex PCR; TCRdb keeps in-frame clones, though not all of them. The table records 100,000 or so clones, 85% to 90% of them present only once. Input material: peripheral blood. The J gene is TRBJ1-6, the V gene TRBV9; no firm D call. The origin of this receptor is a man aged 50 or older with acute or convalescent COVID-19. The CDR3 sequence is CASSVGRREVSPLHF. CDR3 bases: TGTGCCAGCAGCGTAGGCCGCCGGGAGGTTTCACCCCTCCACTTT.